A selection of T cell receptor beta chains follows, all from one sample in a study of cytomegalovirus exposure and HLA in healthy donors. Generated by immunoSEQ multiplex PCR, the TCRdb table keeps only in-frame clones and is missing some. The sample records 86,000 or so clones, around 75% being singletons. Material: PBMCs. These receptors were obtained from a woman aged 40 to 55 in good health and CMV-seropositive. CDR3s include the opening cysteine and the closing phenylalanine or tryptophan. A D gene is named only where the DNA matches it firmly. Expanded clones get a size class; other rows say once, few or many, or leave the size out.

>TRBJ1-2|TRBV19|-|-
TGTGCCAGTAGTACTCACTGGACAGCCCCTAACTATGGCTACACCTTC
CASSTHWTAPNYGYTF
>TRBJ2-7|TRBV19|-|-
TGTGCCAGTAGTGAACAGGGAGTCTACGAGCAGTACTTC
CASSEQGVYEQYF
>TRBJ2-2|TRBV21-1|-|-
TGTGCCAGCAGCAAAGGGGAGGCGGGCACCGGGGAGCTGTTTTTT
CASSKGEAGTGELFF
>TRBJ1-5|TRBV6-1|-|once
TGTGCCAGCAGGGCAGGGTATAGCAATCAGCCCCAGCATTTT
CASRAGYSNQPQHF
>TRBJ1-2|TRBV5-1|-|few
TGCGCCAGCAGCCCGTTTAGTGGGGCTGACTATGGCTACACCTTC
CASSPFSGADYGYTF
>TRBJ1-4|TRBV28|TRBD1|few
TGTGCCAGCAGTTCGACAGGGTCTTGGAAGGGTAATGAAAAACTGTTTTTT
CASSSTGSWKGNEKLFF
>TRBJ1-1|TRBV6-5|-|-
TGTGCCAGCAGTTACTCGGCAGGTGTGAACACTGAAGCTTTCTTT
CASSYSAGVNTEAFF
>TRBJ1-1|TRBV18|-|-
TGTGCCAGCTCACCACGGTACATGAACACTGAAGCTTTCTTT
CASSPRYMNTEAFF
>TRBJ2-7|TRBV6-6|-|once
TGTGCCAGCAGTTACTCGGTCGACAGCTACGAGCAGTACTTC
CASSYSVDSYEQYF
>TRBJ2-7|TRBV6-5|-|few
TGTGCCAGCAGTTACTCGGAGAGGAGTAAGGTCTACGAGCAGTACTTC
CASSYSERSKVYEQYF
>TRBJ2-5|TRBV9|-|-
TGTGCCAGCAGCGTAGAACAGTACCAAGAGACCCAGTACTTC
CASSVEQYQETQYF
>TRBJ2-3|TRBV11-2|-|-
TGTGCCAGCACCCCTAGCACAGATACGCAGTATTTT
CASTPSTDTQYF
>TRBJ2-5|TRBV7-3|TRBD1|-
TGTGCCAGCAGCTTCGCGACAGGGAAAGGGGAGACCCAGTACTTC
CASSFATGKGETQYF
>TRBJ1-2|TRBV11-2|TRBD1|-
TGTGCCAGCAGCTCACAGGGGAATGGCTACACCTTC
CASSSQGNGYTF
>TRBJ2-5|TRBV5-1|TRBD2|-
TGCGCCAGCAGCTTGGATCCGGGAGGGGGTGAGACCCAGTACTTC
CASSLDPGGGETQYF
>TRBJ1-2|TRBV27|-|-
TGTGCCAGCCGGGGGGACGAGGGGGTTTATGGCTACACCTTC
CASRGDEGVYGYTF
>TRBJ1-1|TRBV19|TRBD1|-
TGTGCCAGTACTCGACAGGGCCACACTGAAGCTTTCTTT
CASTRQGHTEAFF
>TRBJ2-1|TRBV29-1|TRBD1|-
TGCAGCGGGGGACAGGGGAATTACAATGAGCAGTTCTTC
CSGGQGNYNEQFF
>TRBJ2-7|TRBV18|TRBD1|-
TGTGCCAGCTCGCCCTTGGGACAGGGAAGAACGAGTTACGAGCAGTACTTC
CASSPLGQGRTSYEQYF
>TRBJ1-5|TRBV19|-|-
TGTGCCAGTAGTATTGCAGGTGTGGGCAATCAGCCCCAGCATTTT
CASSIAGVGNQPQHF
>TRBJ1-1|TRBV29-1|-|-
TGCAGCGTTGTACAGGGAAACACTGAAGCTTTCTTT
CSVVQGNTEAFF
>TRBJ1-5|TRBV4-3|-|-
TGCGCCAGCAGCCAAGCTTTACGGGGGAACAATCAGCCCCAGCATTTT
CASSQALRGNNQPQHF
>TRBJ1-1|TRBV5-1|-|-
TGCGCCAGCAGCATGGACAGTCAGAACACTGAAGCTTTCTTT
CASSMDSQNTEAFF
>TRBJ2-1|TRBV6-5|-|-
TGTGCCAGCAGTTCCACAGGTGGGTCCTACAATGAGCAGTTCTTC
CASSSTGGSYNEQFF
>TRBJ2-3|TRBV5-6|-|-
TGTGCCAGCAGCTTGGCCGCGGGCGGCGGGAATACGCAGTATTTT
CASSLAAGGGNTQYF
>TRBJ1-3|TRBV30|-|few
TGTGCCTGGAAGTGGGGGGACTCTGGAAACACCATATATTTT
CAWKWGDSGNTIYF
>TRBJ2-3|TRBV9|-|-
TGTGCCAGCAGCGCTACTAGCACAGATACGCAGTATTTT
CASSATSTDTQYF
>TRBJ1-1|TRBV28|TRBD1|-
TGTGCCAGCAGTTCTCGGCGGACAGGGAAGGAATCCGCTGAAGCTTTCTTT
CASSSRRTGKESAEAFF
>TRBJ1-1|TRBV15|-|-
TGTGCCACCAGCAGAGATCAGGGGAACACTGAAGCTTTCTTT
CATSRDQGNTEAFF
>TRBJ2-2|TRBV7-3|TRBD1|-
TGTGCCAGCAGCAAACAGGGGGTGAGCACCGGGGAGCTGTTTTTT
CASSKQGVSTGELFF
>TRBJ2-7|TRBV7-6|-|-
TGTGCCAGCAGCTCCGGACTCGCCTACGAGCAGTACTTC
CASSSGLAYEQYF
>TRBJ2-7|TRBV7-2|TRBD1|once
TGTGCCAGCAGCAGGGACAGCTCGCGTCGGGTAGACTACGAGCAGTACTTC
CASSRDSSRRVDYEQYF
>TRBJ2-3|TRBV19|-|-
TGTGCCAGTACCCCCCGGGAGCGCACAGATACGCAGTATTTT
CASTPRERTDTQYF
>TRBJ2-3|TRBV4-2|-|-
TGTGCCAGCAGCCAAGATCTAGCGTTAGATACGCAGTATTTT
CASSQDLALDTQYF
>TRBJ2-1|TRBV6-5|-|-
TGTGCCAGCAGTTACCAAGGGAGTTTGCACAATGAGCAGTTCTTC
CASSYQGSLHNEQFF
>TRBJ1-5|TRBV19|TRBD1|once
TGTACCAGTAGTTCAGGTTTGACAGGGGGCTATCAGCCCCAGCATTTT
CTSSSGLTGGYQPQHF
>TRBJ2-7|TRBV5-6|TRBD2|-
TGTGCCAGCAGCTGGGGCGGGGGGACCAGGACCTACGAGCAGTACTTC
CASSWGGGTRTYEQYF
>TRBJ2-1|TRBV4-2|-|-
TGTGCCAGCAGCCAAGAATCGGGACTTCGGGCTGAGCAGTTCTTC
CASSQESGLRAEQFF
>TRBJ2-3|TRBV7-2|-|-
TGTGCCAGCAGCCTGGAAAGTACGGGAAGTAATACGCAGTATTTT
CASSLESTGSNTQYF
>TRBJ2-7|TRBV28|-|-
TGTGCCAGCAGTTTTTTCCGGGAGTTGCCCGAGCAGTACTTC
CASSFFRELPEQYF
>TRBJ1-6|TRBV11-2|-|-
TGTGCCAGCAGCCCGTCGGATTCACCCCTCCACTTT
CASSPSDSPLHF
>TRBJ1-1|TRBV19|TRBD1|-
TGTGCCAGTAGAGGGGGCAAAGCTTTCTTT
CASRGGKAFF
>TRBJ2-3|TRBV29-1|TRBD1|-
TGCAGCGTAGAAGAGGGACAGGGGACGCTAAGCACAGATACGCAGTATTTT
CSVEEGQGTLSTDTQYF
>TRBJ2-7|TRBV2|TRBD1|-
TGTGCCGGACAAGGGACAGGGGACTACGAGCAGTACTTC
CAGQGTGDYEQYF
>TRBJ2-7|TRBV18|TRBD2|-
TGTGCCAGCTCACCCCGACTAGCGGGAGGTGCCGAGCAGTACTTC
CASSPRLAGGAEQYF
>TRBJ2-7|TRBV7-8|-|-
TGTGCCAGCAGCAATAATGCGGGATACGAGCAGTACTTC
CASSNNAGYEQYF
>TRBJ2-1|TRBV6-5|TRBD2|-
TGTGCCAGCAGTTTAATAGCGGGGGGTGCCTGGGATGAGCAGTTCTTC
CASSLIAGGAWDEQFF
>TRBJ2-5|TRBV29-1|TRBD2|-
TGCAGCGTTGAAGATCTGGGAGGGCGGGAGACCCAGTACTTC
CSVEDLGGRETQYF